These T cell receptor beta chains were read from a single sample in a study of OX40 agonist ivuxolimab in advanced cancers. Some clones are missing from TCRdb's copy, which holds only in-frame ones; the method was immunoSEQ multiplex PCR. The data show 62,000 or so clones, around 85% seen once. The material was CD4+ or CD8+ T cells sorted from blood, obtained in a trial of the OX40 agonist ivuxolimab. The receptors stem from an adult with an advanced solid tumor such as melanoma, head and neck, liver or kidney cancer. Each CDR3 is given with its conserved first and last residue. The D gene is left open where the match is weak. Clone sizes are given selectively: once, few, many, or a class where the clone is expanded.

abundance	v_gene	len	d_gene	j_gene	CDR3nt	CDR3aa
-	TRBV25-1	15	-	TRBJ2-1	TGTGCCAGCAGTCCTATGGGCCTGGACTACAATGAGCAGTTCTTC	CASSPMGLDYNEQFF
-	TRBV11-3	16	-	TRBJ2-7	TGTGCCAGCAGCTCTATCGGGGTTTCTTCAAACTACGAGCAGTACTTC	CASSSIGVSSNYEQYF
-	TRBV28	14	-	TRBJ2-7	TGTGCCAGCAGGTACCGATCATCTACCTACGAGCAGTACTTC	CASRYRSSTYEQYF
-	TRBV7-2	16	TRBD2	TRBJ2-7	TGTGCCAGCAGCTTAGTCTGGACTAGCGGCTCCTACGAGCAGTACTTC	CASSLVWTSGSYEQYF
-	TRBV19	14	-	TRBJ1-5	TGTGCCAGTAGCCCATACACGAGTAGTCAGCCCCAGCATTTT	CASSPYTSSQPQHF
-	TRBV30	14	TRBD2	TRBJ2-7	TGTGCCTGGAGTTCCAGAGCGGGAGGCTACGAGCAGTACTTC	CAWSSRAGGYEQYF
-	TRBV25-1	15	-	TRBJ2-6	TGTGCCAGCAGTGAATATAAGTCCGGGGCCAACGTCCTGACTTTC	CASSEYKSGANVLTF
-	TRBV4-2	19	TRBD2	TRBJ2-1	TGTGCCAGCAGCCTCATCCTAGCGGCGAGCTCGGGTGCCTACAATGAGCAGTTCTTC	CASSLILAASSGAYNEQFF
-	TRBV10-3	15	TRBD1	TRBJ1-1	TGTGCCATCAGTGAGCTTCAGGGGGCTAGCACTGAAGCTTTCTTT	CAISELQGASTEAFF
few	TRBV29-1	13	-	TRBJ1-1	TGCAGCGCCTCGGACAGTATGAACACTGAAGCTTTCTTT	CSASDSMNTEAFF
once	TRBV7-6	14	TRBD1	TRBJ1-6	TGTGCCAGCAGCTTAGAGCAGGGGGGTTCACCCCTCCACTTT	CASSLEQGGSPLHF
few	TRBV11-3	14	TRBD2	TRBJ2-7	TGTGCCAGCACCAAAGGTGGGAGGGCCTACGAGCAGTACTTC	CASTKGGRAYEQYF
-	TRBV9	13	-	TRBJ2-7	TGTGCCAGCAGCGTAGAAGGGGGTATCGAGCAGTACTTC	CASSVEGGIEQYF
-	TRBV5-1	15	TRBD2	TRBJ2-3	TGCGCCAGCAGCTTGGCGACTAGCGGGAGTGATACGCAGTATTTT	CASSLATSGSDTQYF
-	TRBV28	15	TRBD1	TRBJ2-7	TGTGCCAGCAGTTTATCGGGACAGGACTCCTACGAGCAGTACTTC	CASSLSGQDSYEQYF